A single sample gave rise to the 2 T cell receptor beta chains below, sequenced in a study of blood T cell repertoires in COVID-19. Using immunoSEQ multiplex PCR, the repertoire was profiled, and TCRdb retains in-frame clones only, with some absent. The table shows some 280,000 clones, with more than 80% occurring only once. Input material: peripheral blood. These receptors were collected from a woman younger than 45 with active or convalescent COVID-19.

CDR3 in amino acids: CATSETGGHNEQFF. For the CDR3, the DNA is TGTGCCACCAGTGAGACAGGGGGCCACAATGAGCAGTTCTTC. The rearrangement uses TRBV24-1 and TRBJ2-1, with 10 bases identical to TRBD1. Losses at the gene ends were 4 bases for V and 5 bases for J; bases not matched to a gene: 1. CDR1 KGHDR and CDR2 SFDVKD come from the germline V gene. The CDR3 loop spans 14 amino acids.

This sequence joins TRBV7-9 and TRBJ2-1; TRBD2 matches 10 bases. Trimming took 5 bases from V and 7 from J; bases not matched to a gene: 8. The CDR3 contains 15 residues. Germline CDR1 SEHNR, CDR2 FQNEAQ (reference sequence). CDR3 nucleotide sequence: TGTGCCAGCAGCCCCCTCAGCGGGGGGGCGAATGAGCAGTTCTTC. The encoded protein is CASSPLSGGANEQFF. The full variable domain, completed using reference TRBV7-9 and TRBJ2-1, is DTGVSQNPRHKITKRGQNVTFRCDPISEHNRLYWYRQTLGQGPEFLTYFQNEAQLEKSRLLSDRFSAERPKGSFSTLEIQRTEQGDSAMYLCASSPLSGGANEQFFGPGTRLTVL.